This T cell receptor beta chain originates from a study of T cell responses to AZD1222 COVID-19 vaccine. Study summary: Second-dose schedules of about 4 or about 12 weeks were combined. General study results and limits: Within unmutated variant regions lay the reported targets of nearly half of spike-specific TCRs. Samples come after the peak T cell response, not at day 14. Vaccine-related CD4 TCRs covered spike, predominating at 160-218 and 743-854.

Assay used: immunoSEQ multiplex PCR; TCRdb lists only in-frame clones, some missing. Among 95,000 to 150,000 clones listed, around 91% were seen once. This clone has just a few counts. Its target is not known. Sequences were derived from peripheral blood, sampled on day 0 of AZD1222 vaccination. The clonotype comes from an adult in good health.

CDR3 sequence (DNA): TGTGCCAGCAGCCAGATAGGGTCGGGGGCGGATGGCTACACCTTC. Its protein product is CASSQIGSGADGYTF. V and J are TRBV7-6 and TRBJ1-2; tentative D call: TRBD1 (6 bases). CDR3 size: 15 residues. V lost 5 bases and J 6 bases, leaving 19 bases between the germline ends. Germline CDR1 SGHVS, CDR2 FNYEAQ.